A single sample is the source of the 26 T cell receptor beta chains below, sequenced in a study of glioma-infiltrating T cells after dendritic cell vaccination. The sample's time point: after dendritic cell vaccination, including at tumor progression/relapse. The table came from immunoSEQ multiplex PCR; TCRdb's copy has only in-frame clones and leaves some out. The sample consists of about 87,000 clones, over 80% of them appearing once. The sample consisted of blood, taken after dendritic cell vaccination. The receptors were sampled from a human donor with glioblastoma.

The rearrangement links TRBV9 to TRBJ1-1, with 10 bases lining up with TRBD1. The CDR3 extends over 14 amino acids. V gave up 5 bases and J gave up 5 bases; unmatched junction bases: 6. Germline lookup yields CDR1 SGDLS and CDR2 YYNGEE. CDR3 sequence (DNA): TGTGCCAGCAGTGCTGGGACAGGGGTAACTGAAGCTTTCTTT. Protein: CASSAGTGVTEAFF.

This sequence joins TRBV19 and TRBJ1-5, with 9 bases matching TRBD1. The J segment lost 2 bases and the V segment lost 6 bases, leaving 8 bases of the junction unmatched. Germline lookup yields CDR1 LNHDA and CDR2 SQIVND (reference sequence). The CDR3 length is 16 residues. CDR3: CASSPRDRVGNQPQHF. CDR3 bases: TGTGCCAGTAGCCCCCGGGACAGGGTTGGCAATCAGCCCCAGCATTTT.

This chain links TRBV30 with TRBJ2-2, with TRBD1 identical over 7 bases. The CDR3 runs 14 residues. Germline V gene lookup returns CDR1 GTSNPN and CDR2 SVGIG (reference sequence). V lost 3 bases and J lost 3; bases outside the gene matches: 4. In DNA form, the CDR3 reads TGTGCCTGGAGCAGGGGGTTGGACACCGGGGAGCTGTTTTTT. Protein product: CAWSRGLDTGELFF.

This chain connects TRBV2 to TRBJ1-1; tentative D call: TRBD1 (6 bases). CDR1 SNHLY and CDR2 FYNNEI come from the germline V gene. V lost 0 bases and J 4 bases, leaving 18 bases between the germline ends. The CDR3 covers 17 residues. CDR3 nucleotide sequence: TGTGCCAGCAGTGAAGCGCTCCCGCGGACAGTGGGCACTGAAGCTTTCTTT. Protein product: CASSEALPRTVGTEAFF.

V usage is TRBV4-1 and J usage is TRBJ2-1; D might be TRBD1 (5 bases). Per germline, CDR1 MGHRA and CDR2 YSYEKL. The V end was cut by 1 base, the J end by 8 bases, with 15 bases between. This CDR3 contains 15 residues. The CDR3 sequence is CASSQVQSGKHEQFF. In nucleotides, the CDR3 is TGCGCCAGCAGCCAAGTCCAGTCAGGGAAACATGAGCAGTTCTTC.

This chain uses TRBV6-5 with TRBJ1-1; D perhaps matches TRBD1 (5 bases). Trimming pared 2 bases from V and 6 bases from J, leaving 10 bases between. Germline V CDR1 and CDR2: MNHEY, SVGAGI. CDR3 length: 13 residues. The CDR3 loop is CASSYQGWAEAFF. The CDR3 nucleotides read TGTGCCAGCAGTTACCAGGGTTGGGCTGAAGCTTTCTTT.

Turning to this clone: Given a much more abundant clone one base away, this may be a read error. The chain is built from TRBV9 and TRBJ1-1; possible D gene TRBD1, 6 bases. The CDR3 is 13 amino acids. The V end lost 6 bases, the J end lost 0 bases, and 9 bases lay between the germline ends. The germline V gene has CDR1 SGDLS and CDR2 YYNGEE. As DNA, the CDR3 is TGTGCCAGCAACAGGGAAATGAACACTGAAGCTTTCTTT. Its translation is CASNREMNTEAFF.

The chain combines TRBV18 with TRBJ2-7, with 10 bases lining up with TRBD1. With V trimmed by 2 bases and J by 6 bases, 7 bases remained unmatched. Germline values: CDR1 KGHSH, CDR2 LQKENI. This CDR3 is built from 15 residues. The CDR3 DNA reads as TGTGCCAGCTCACCAGGCGGGACAGGGGTAGGCGAGCAGTACTTC. Translated: CASSPGGTGVGEQYF.

This chain connects TRBV25-1 to TRBJ1-3; the D gene is possibly TRBD1 (5 bases). Per the germline V gene, CDR1 is MGHDK and CDR2 is SYGVNS. V lost 6 bases and J 3 bases, leaving 12 bases between the germline ends. The CDR3 runs to 14 residues. The DNA for the CDR3 is TGTGCCAGCAGCAGGGCAGGCGATGGAAACACCATATATTTT. It translates to CASSRAGDGNTIYF.

The CDR3 DNA reads TGTGCCAGCTTACCAAAAACGGTGGGCAGGGGTTCTCTCGAGCAGTACTTC. Translation: CASLPKTVGRGSLEQYF. This rearrangement joins TRBV5-6 to TRBJ2-7, with a tentative D call TRBD1 (6 bases). V lost 7 bases to trimming and J lost 6 bases, with 29 bases between them. This CDR3 is built from 17 residues. CDR1 SGHDT and CDR2 YYEEEE come from the germline V gene.

This CDR3 reads CASSRDQATTNYGYTF. The CDR3 bases are TGTGCCAGCAGCCGGGATCAGGCAACAACTAACTATGGCTACACCTTC. The chain combines TRBV5-5 with TRBJ1-2; D not certain. Germline V CDR1 and CDR2: SGHKS, YYEKEE (reference sequence). The CDR3 runs 16 residues. The V end lost 4 bases, the J end lost 0 bases, and 16 bases lay between the germline ends.

The V and J genes are TRBV9 and TRBJ1-1, with TRBD1 identical over 7 bases. V lost 3 bases, J lost 3 bases, and 5 bases stayed unmatched. Germline values: CDR1 SGDLS, CDR2 YYNGEE. The CDR3 has 14 amino acids. CDR3 amino acids: CASSAQGSDTEAFF. The CDR3 nucleotides read TGTGCCAGCAGCGCACAGGGGTCTGACACTGAAGCTTTCTTT.

The chain is built from TRBV19 and TRBJ2-7, with 8 bases aligning to TRBD1. Per germline, CDR1 LNHDA and CDR2 SQIVND (reference sequence). V lost 3 bases to trimming and J lost 5 bases; unmatched junction nucleotides: 6. This CDR3 has 14 residues. CDR3 sequence: CASSMRDRPNEQYF. The DNA of the CDR3 is TGTGCCAGTAGTATGAGGGACAGGCCCAACGAGCAGTACTTC.

CDR3 in amino acids: CASSSQREGMGETQYF. CDR3 bases: TGTGCCAGCAGTTCCCAGCGGGAGGGGATGGGGGAGACCCAGTACTTC. V gene TRBV27 combines with J gene TRBJ2-5; TRBD2 agrees at 10 bases. V gave up 4 bases and J gave up 5 bases; unmatched junction bases: 10. This CDR3 has 16 residues. Germline lookup yields CDR1 MNHEY and CDR2 SMNVEV (reference sequence).

The J gene is TRBJ2-4, the V gene TRBV28; 8 nucleotides align to TRBD2. From germline, CDR1 is MDHEN and CDR2 SYDVKM. V trimming: 10 bases; J trimming: 12 bases; junction bases outside the gene matches: 8. There are 11 residues in the CDR3. The CDR3 bases are TGTGCCACGGGGGGGGCCGTCGGTCAGTACTTC. Residues: CATGGAVGQYF.

V gene TRBV7-9 combines with J gene TRBJ2-1; 11 bases line up with TRBD2. This CDR3 spans 17 amino acids. Losses at the gene ends were 2 bases for V and 1 base for J; bases not matched to a gene: 4. Germline-derived CDR1 and CDR2 are SEHNR and FQNEAQ (reference sequence). Written as DNA, the CDR3 is TGTGCCAGCAGCTTATTTAGCGGGGGGGATTCCTACAATGAGCAGTTCTTC. It is translated as CASSLFSGGDSYNEQFF.

The chain uses TRBV5-4 and TRBJ2-7; maybe TRBD1 (5 bases). This CDR3 region has 14 residues. Deletions cut 4 bases from V and 2 bases from J, with 13 bases between. Germline V gene data show CDR1 as SGHNT and CDR2 as YYREEE (reference sequence). The CDR3 DNA follows: TGTGCCAGCAGCCTTGAAAGGGGCGCCTACGAGCAGTACTTC. Its translation is CASSLERGAYEQYF.

This chain links TRBV15 with TRBJ1-1, with 7 nucleotides matching TRBD1. CDR1 and CDR2 (germline): LNHNV, YYDKDF (reference sequence). The CDR3 runs 16 residues. The J segment lost 0 bases and the V segment lost 6 bases, leaving 10 bases of the junction unmatched. CDR3 nucleotides: TGTGCCACCAGGGACCCGGGACAGAGCATGAACACTGAAGCTTTCTTT. Its protein is CATRDPGQSMNTEAFF.

This clone was seen only a few times. The chain has TRBV5-1 and TRBJ2-1, with D unclear. V shed 0 bases and J shed 9 bases, with 13 bases lying between them. Germline CDR1 reads SGHRS; CDR2 reads YFSETQ. This CDR3 has 14 residues. The CDR3 is CASSLDSYSSEQFF. The DNA for the CDR3 is TGCGCCAGCAGCTTGGATTCCTATTCGAGTGAGCAGTTCTTC.

J is TRBJ1-3 and V is TRBV11-3; D is perhaps TRBD1 (5 bases). With 1 base removed from V and 7 bases from J, the gap between germline ends came to 8 bases. In germline, CDR1 is SGHNT, CDR2 YENEEA. CDR3 length: 13 amino acids. CDR3 residues: CASSLGGANTIYF. CDR3 nucleotides: TGTGCCAGCAGCTTAGGCGGGGCCAACACCATATATTTT.

CDR3 protein: CASSLEDSPYGYTF. The CDR3 bases are TGTGCCAGCAGCTTGGAGGACAGCCCCTATGGCTACACCTTC. The chain links TRBV5-5 to TRBJ1-2; D might be TRBD1 (6 bases). This CDR3 is built from 14 residues. Trimming pared 0 bases from V and 4 bases from J, leaving 10 bases between. Germline assignment: CDR1 SGHKS and CDR2 YYEKEE (reference sequence).

As concerns this clone: A junction end diverges from the germline sequence, so it may reflect a read error. The chain is built from TRBV7-7 and TRBJ2-7, with 7 nucleotides matching TRBD1. The length of the CDR3 is 13 residues. Germline-derived CDR1 and CDR2 are SSHAT and FNYEAQ (reference sequence). CDR3 residues: CASSPTDAGGQYF. CDR3 nucleotides: TGTGCTAGCAGTCCCACAGATGCAGGGGGGCAGTACTTC.

The rearrangement links TRBV15 to TRBJ2-5; TRBD1 matches at 10 bases. With the DNA end fitting TRBJ2-7 better, the J assignment may be wrong. Per germline, CDR1 LNHNV and CDR2 YYDKDF (reference sequence). The CDR3 consists of 15 residues. The CDR3 loop is CATSLRDRGSYEQYF. The CDR3 coding sequence is TGTGCCACCAGCCTCCGGGACAGGGGCTCCTACGAGCAGTACTTC.

This rearrangement joins TRBV29-1 to TRBJ2-3; the match to TRBD2 covers 10 bases. The length of the CDR3 is 13 residues. J lost 5 bases, V lost 7 bases, and 6 bases had no gene match. From germline, CDR1 is SQVTM and CDR2 ANQGSEA. This CDR3 is CSAEVAGGDTQYF. DNA for the CDR3: TGCAGCGCCGAGGTAGCGGGGGGAGATACGCAGTATTTT.

This chain uses TRBV30 with TRBJ2-6; 7 bases map to TRBD1. The junction had 18 bases not matched to a gene; V was cut back by 0 bases and J by 4 bases. Germline assignment: CDR1 GTSNPN and CDR2 SVGIG (reference sequence). The CDR3 has 20 amino acids. The CDR3 coding sequence is TGTGCCTGGAGTGTAACGAGGCAGGGGGTCCCGAGGAGGGGGGCCAACGTCCTGACTTTC. Protein product: CAWSVTRQGVPRRGANVLTF.

The genes are TRBV10-3 and TRBJ1-4; no clear D. Per germline, CDR1 ENHRY and CDR2 SYGVKD. This CDR3 is 14 amino acids long. The V gene lost 8 bases and the J gene lost 5 bases, with 15 bases spanning the gap. CDR3: CAISPGRENEKLFF. The DNA for the CDR3 is TGTGCCATCTCCCCCGGGCGGGAGAATGAAAAACTGTTTTTT.